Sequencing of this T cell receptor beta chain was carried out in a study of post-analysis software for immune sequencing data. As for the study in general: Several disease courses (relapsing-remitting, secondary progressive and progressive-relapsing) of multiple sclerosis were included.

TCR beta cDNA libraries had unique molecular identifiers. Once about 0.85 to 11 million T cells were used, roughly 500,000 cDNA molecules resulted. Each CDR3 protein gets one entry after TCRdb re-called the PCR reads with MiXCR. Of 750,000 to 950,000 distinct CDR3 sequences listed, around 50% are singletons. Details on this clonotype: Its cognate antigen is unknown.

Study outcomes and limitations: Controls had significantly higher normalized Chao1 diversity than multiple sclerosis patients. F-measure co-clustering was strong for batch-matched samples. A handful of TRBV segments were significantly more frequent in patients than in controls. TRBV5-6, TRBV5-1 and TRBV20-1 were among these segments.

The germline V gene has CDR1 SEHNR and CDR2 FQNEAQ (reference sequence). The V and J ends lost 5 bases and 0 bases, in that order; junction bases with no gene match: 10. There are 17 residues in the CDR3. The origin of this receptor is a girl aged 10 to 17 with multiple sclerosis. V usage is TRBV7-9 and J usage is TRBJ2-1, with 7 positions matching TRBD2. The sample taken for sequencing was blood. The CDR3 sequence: CASSGDIAGSSYNEQFF. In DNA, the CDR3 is TGTGCCAGCAGCGGAGACATAGCGGGCAGCTCCTACAATGAGCAGTTCTTC. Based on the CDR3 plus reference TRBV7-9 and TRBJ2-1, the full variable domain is DTGVSQNPRHKITKRGQNVTFRCDPISEHNRLYWYRQTLGQGPEFLTYFQNEAQLEKSRLLSDRFSAERPKGSFSTLEIQRTEQGDSAMYLCASSGDIAGSSYNEQFFGPGTRLTVL.